The present TCR beta chain was sequenced within a study of blood T cell repertoires in COVID-19. Trimming pared 0 bases from V and 0 bases from J, leaving 8 bases between. Germline V gives CDR1 SGHTA, CDR2 FQGNSA. The CDR3 consists of 15 residues. Libraries were prepared by immunoSEQ multiplex PCR; TCRdb keeps only in-frame clonotypes and omits some of them. The sample carries 100,000 or so clones, around 93% recorded once. This chain joins TRBV7-2 and TRBJ1-1; the D is unclear. The TCR comes from a man aged 45-65 years with acute or convalescent COVID-19. The sequencing sample was made of peripheral blood. In nucleotides, the CDR3 is TGTGCCAGCAGCTTAGCGGGGAGGGTGAACACTGAAGCTTTCTTT. Its translation: CASSLAGRVNTEAFF.